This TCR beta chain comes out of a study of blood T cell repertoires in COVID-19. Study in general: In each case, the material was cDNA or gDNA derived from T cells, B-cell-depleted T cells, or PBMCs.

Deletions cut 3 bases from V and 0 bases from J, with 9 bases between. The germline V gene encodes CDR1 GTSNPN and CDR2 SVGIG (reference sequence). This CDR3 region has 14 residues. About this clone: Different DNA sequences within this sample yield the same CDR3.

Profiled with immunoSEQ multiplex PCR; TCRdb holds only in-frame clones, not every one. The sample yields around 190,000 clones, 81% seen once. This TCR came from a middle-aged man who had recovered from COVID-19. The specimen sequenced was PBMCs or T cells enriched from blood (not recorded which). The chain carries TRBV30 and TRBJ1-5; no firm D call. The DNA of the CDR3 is TGTGCCTGGAGCCGAGGGAATAGCAATCAGCCCCAGCATTTT. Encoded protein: CAWSRGNSNQPQHF. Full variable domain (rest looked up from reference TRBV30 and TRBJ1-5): SQTIHQWPATLVQPVGSPLSLECTVEGTSNPNLYWYRQAAGRGLQLLFYSVGIGQISSEVPQNLSASRPQDRQFILSSKKLLLSDSGFYLCAWSRGNSNQPQHFGDGTRLSIL.